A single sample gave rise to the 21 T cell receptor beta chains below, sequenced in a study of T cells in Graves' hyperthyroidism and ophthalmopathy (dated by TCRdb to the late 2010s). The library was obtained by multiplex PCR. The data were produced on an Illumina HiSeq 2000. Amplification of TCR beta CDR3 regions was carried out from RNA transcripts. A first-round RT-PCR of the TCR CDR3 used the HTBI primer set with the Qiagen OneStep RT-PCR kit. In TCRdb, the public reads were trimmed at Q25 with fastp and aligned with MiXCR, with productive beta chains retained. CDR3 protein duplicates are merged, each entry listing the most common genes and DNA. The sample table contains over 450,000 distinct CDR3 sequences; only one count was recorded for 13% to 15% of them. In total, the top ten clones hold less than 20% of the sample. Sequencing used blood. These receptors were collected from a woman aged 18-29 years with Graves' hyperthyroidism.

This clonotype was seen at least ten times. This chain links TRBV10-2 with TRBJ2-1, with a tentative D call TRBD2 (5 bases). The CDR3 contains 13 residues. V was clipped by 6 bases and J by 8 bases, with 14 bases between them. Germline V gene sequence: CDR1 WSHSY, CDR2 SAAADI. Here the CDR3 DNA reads TGCGCCAGCAGCGAAGACTATACCGATGAGCAGTTCTTC. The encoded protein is CASSEDYTDEQFF.

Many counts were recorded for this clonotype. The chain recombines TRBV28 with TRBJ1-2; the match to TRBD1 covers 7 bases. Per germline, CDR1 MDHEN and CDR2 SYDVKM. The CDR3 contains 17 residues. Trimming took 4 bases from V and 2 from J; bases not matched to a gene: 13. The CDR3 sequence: CASSSSAEGANNYGYTF. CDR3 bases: TGTGCCAGCAGTTCCTCCGCAGAGGGGGCTAACAACTATGGCTACACCTTC.

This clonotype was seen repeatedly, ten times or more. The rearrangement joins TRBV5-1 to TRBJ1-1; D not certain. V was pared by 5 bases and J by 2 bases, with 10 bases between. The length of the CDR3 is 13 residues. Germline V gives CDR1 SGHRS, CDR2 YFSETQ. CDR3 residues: CASSASTNTEAFF. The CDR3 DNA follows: TGCGCCAGCAGTGCCAGTACCAACACTGAAGCTTTCTTT.

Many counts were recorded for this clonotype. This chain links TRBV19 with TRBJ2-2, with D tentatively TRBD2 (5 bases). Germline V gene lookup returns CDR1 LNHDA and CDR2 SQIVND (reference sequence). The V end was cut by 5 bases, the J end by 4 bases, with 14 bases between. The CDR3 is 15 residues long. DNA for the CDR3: TGTGCCAGTAGTGAACGAGGGCGGCTCACCGGGGAGCTGTTTTTT. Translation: CASSERGRLTGELFF.

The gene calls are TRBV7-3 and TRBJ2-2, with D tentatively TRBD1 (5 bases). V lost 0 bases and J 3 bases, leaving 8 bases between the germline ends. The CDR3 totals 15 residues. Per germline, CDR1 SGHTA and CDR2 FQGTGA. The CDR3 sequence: CASSLTGADTGELFF. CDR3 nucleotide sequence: TGTGCCAGCAGCTTAACAGGGGCGGACACCGGGGAGCTGTTTTTT.

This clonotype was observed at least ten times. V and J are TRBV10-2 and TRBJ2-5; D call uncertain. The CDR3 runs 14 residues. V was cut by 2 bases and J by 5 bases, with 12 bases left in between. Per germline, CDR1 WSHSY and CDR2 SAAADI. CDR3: CASSEVEQGETQYF. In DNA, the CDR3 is TGCGCCAGCAGTGAGGTGGAGCAAGGGGAGACCCAGTACTTC.

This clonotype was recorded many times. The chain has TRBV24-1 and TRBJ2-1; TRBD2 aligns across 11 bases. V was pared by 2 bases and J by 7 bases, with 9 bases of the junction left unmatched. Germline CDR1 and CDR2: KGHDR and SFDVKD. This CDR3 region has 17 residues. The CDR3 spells CATSDSRLAGYINEQFF. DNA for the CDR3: TGTGCCACCAGTGATTCGAGACTAGCGGGATATATTAATGAGCAGTTCTTC.

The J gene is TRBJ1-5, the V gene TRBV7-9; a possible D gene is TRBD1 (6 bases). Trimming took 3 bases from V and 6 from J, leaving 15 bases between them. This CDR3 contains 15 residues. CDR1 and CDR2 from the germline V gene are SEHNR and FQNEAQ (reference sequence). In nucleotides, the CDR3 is TGTGCCAGCAGCTTCTCGGGGGGCGAGGGTCAGCCCCAGCATTTT. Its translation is CASSFSGGEGQPQHF.

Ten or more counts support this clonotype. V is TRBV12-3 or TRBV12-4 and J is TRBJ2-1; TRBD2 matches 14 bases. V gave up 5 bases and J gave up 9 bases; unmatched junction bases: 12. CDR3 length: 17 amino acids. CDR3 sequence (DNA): TGTGCCAGCAGTCCTAGGACTAGCGGGAGGTATTACGCTGAGCAGTTCTTC. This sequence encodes CASSPRTSGRYYAEQFF.

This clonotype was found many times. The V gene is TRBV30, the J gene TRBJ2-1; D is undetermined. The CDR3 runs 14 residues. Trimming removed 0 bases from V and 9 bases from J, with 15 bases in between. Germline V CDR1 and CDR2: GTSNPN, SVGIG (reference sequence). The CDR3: CAWSVRPPGVEQFF. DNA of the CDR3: TGTGCCTGGAGTGTACGCCCGCCGGGCGTTGAGCAGTTCTTC.

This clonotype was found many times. The CDR3 sequence is CASSPPGYFTDTQYF. CDR3 nucleotide sequence: TGTGCCAGCAGCCCCCCAGGGTACTTCACAGATACGCAGTATTTT. The chain combines TRBV7-9 with TRBJ2-3; a possible D gene is TRBD1 (5 bases). Trimming pared 5 bases from V and 2 bases from J, leaving 14 bases between. Germline V CDR1 and CDR2: SEHNR, FQNEAQ (reference sequence). This CDR3 spans 15 amino acids.

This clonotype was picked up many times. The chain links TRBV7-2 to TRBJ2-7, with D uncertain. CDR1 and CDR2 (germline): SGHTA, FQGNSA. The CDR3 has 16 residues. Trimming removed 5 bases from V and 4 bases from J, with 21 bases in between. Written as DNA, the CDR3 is TGTGCCAGCAGCCCGCCCCCGGACGTCTCATTGTACGAGCAGTACTTC. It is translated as CASSPPPDVSLYEQYF.

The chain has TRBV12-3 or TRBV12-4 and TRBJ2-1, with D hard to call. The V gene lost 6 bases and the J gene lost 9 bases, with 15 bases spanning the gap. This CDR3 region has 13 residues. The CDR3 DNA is TGTGCCAGCAGCCATGGTACTTGGGCTGAGCAGTTCTTC. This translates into CASSHGTWAEQFF.

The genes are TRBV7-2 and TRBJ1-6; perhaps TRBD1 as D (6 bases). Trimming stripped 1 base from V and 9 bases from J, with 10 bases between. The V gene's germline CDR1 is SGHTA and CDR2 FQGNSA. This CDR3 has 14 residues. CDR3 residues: CASSLDRDGSPLHF. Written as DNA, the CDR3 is TGTGCCAGCAGCTTAGACAGGGACGGTTCACCCCTCCACTTT.

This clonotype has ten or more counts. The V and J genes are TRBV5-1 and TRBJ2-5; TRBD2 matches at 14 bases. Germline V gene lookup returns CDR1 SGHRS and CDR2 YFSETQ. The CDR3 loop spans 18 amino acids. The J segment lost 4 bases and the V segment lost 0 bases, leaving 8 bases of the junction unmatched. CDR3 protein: CASSLGGTSGSSAETQYF. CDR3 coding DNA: TGCGCCAGCAGCTTGGGTGGGACTAGCGGGAGCTCCGCAGAGACCCAGTACTTC.

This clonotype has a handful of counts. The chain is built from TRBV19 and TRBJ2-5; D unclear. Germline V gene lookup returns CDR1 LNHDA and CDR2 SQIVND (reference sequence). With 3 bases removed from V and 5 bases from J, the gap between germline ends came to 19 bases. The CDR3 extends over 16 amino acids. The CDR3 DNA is TGTGCCAGTAGTATCCAAAGGGCTGCCGCCGGGGAGACCCAGTACTTC. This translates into CASSIQRAAAGETQYF. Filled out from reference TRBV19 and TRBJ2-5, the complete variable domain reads DGGITQSPKYLFRKEGQNVTLSCEQNLNHDAMYWYRQDPGQGLRLIYYSQIVNDFQKGDIAEGYSVSREKKESFPLTVTSAQKNPTAFYLCASSIQRAAAGETQYFGPGTRLLVL.

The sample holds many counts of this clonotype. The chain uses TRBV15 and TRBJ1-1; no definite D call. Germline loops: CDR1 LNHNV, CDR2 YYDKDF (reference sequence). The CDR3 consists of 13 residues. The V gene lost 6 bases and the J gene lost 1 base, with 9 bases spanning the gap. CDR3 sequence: CATSNTRNTEAFF. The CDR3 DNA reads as TGTGCCACCAGTAATACACGGAACACTGAAGCTTTCTTT.

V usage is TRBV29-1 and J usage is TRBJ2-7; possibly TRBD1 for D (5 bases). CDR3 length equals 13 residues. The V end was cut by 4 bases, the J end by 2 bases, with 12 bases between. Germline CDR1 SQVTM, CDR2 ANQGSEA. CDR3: CSVVPAGTYEQYF. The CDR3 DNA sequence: TGCAGCGTTGTCCCCGCAGGGACCTACGAGCAGTACTTC.

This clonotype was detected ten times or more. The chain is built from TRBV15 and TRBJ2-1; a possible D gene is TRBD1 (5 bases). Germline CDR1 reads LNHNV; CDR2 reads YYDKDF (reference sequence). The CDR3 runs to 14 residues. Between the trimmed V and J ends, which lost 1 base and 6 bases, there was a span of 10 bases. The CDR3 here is CATSRVDSFNEQFF. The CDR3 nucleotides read TGTGCCACCAGCAGAGTCGACAGCTTCAATGAGCAGTTCTTC.

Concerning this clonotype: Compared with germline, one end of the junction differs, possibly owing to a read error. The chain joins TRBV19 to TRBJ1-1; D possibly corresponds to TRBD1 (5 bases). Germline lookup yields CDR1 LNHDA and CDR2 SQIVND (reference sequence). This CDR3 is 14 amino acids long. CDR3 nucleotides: TGTGCAAGTAGGGACGGAGCTTTGAACACTGAAGCTTTCTTT. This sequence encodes CASRDGALNTEAFF.

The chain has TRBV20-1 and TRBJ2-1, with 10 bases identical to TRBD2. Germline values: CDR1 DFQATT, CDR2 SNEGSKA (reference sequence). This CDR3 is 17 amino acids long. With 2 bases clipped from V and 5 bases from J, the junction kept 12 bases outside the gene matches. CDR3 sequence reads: CSARRKMTSGPNNEQFF. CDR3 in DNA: TGCAGTGCTAGACGGAAGATGACTAGCGGGCCTAACAATGAGCAGTTCTTC.